This T cell receptor (beta chain) was profiled in a study of T cells after yellow fever vaccination. Findings of the study overall: Abundant clonotypes (contaminants from the bulk population) could be present in FACS-sorted repertoires. Though it reached lower strength, the secondary response hit its peak faster, day 5 versus 15. Reappearance after the booster was seen for most primary-vaccination clones, at 95% to 96% CD4 and 75% to 90% CD8.

This clonotype has at least ten counts. What it binds is unknown. The 5'RACE template-switching step produced TCR cDNA and added a universal primer site and UMIs. TCRdb re-called the 5' RACE reads with MiXCR, one entry per CDR3 protein. The repertoire holds tens of thousands of distinct CDR3 sequences, with 6.5% as singletons. V shed 5 bases, J shed 5 bases, and the junction held 10 bases outside the gene matches. The CDR3 loop spans 15 amino acids. The rearrangement joins TRBV12-3 or TRBV12-4 to TRBJ1-1, with TRBD1 matching 8 bases. This receptor was obtained from a man aged 18 to 30 who received the YFV17D yellow fever vaccine. Sequences were derived from CD8+ T cells sorted from PBMCs, sampled more than 35 days after the first yellow fever vaccination. CDR3 nucleotides: TGTGCCAGCAGTATCTCCGGGACAGGACGGACTGAAGCTTTCTTT. Translating it yields CASSISGTGRTEAFF.